Each of the 27 T cell receptor beta chains below was sequenced from the same sample in a study of blood T cell repertoires in COVID-19. The data were produced by immunoSEQ multiplex PCR, yet TCRdb's version contains in-frame clones alone and is incomplete. The table includes some 72,000 clones, around nine tenths detected once. The source material was peripheral blood. Every receptor here comes from a man aged 50 to 59 with active or convalescent COVID-19.

This chain uses TRBV5-1 with TRBJ2-1, with 10 nucleotides matching TRBD2. The CDR3 runs to 15 residues. The V gene's germline CDR1 is SGHRS and CDR2 YFSETQ. The V gene end was trimmed by 4 bases and the J gene end by 4 bases; junction bases not matched to a gene: 5. CDR3 nucleotides: TGCGCCAGCAGCCAAACTAGCGGGGCTTACAATGAGCAGTTCTTC. Translated, it gives CASSQTSGAYNEQFF.

This clone was recorded once. This chain connects TRBV4-2 to TRBJ1-2; 11 nucleotides line up with TRBD1. With 4 bases clipped from V and 8 bases from J, the junction kept 3 bases outside the gene matches. The CDR3 has 13 amino acids. Germline-derived CDR1 and CDR2 are LGHNA and YNFKEQ. CDR3 residues: CASSRGQGVGYTF. The CDR3 nucleotides read TGTGCCAGCAGCCGGGGACAGGGGGTCGGCTACACCTTC.

This clone turned up a few times. The chain has TRBV30 and TRBJ2-7; D is ambiguous. Germline V CDR1 and CDR2: GTSNPN, SVGIG (reference sequence). The CDR3 sequence is 12 residues long. Trimming took off 3 bases at V and 0 bases at J, with 6 bases between the two ends. The DNA for the CDR3 is TGTGCCTGGAGGGGCTCCTCCTACGAGCAGTACTTC. This translates into CAWRGSSYEQYF.

This CDR3 reads CASSPGHLNEKLFF. In DNA form, the CDR3 reads TGTGCCAGCAGCCCGGGACATTTGAATGAAAAACTGTTTTTT. J is TRBJ1-4 and V is TRBV28; a weak D match, TRBD1 (6 bases). The CDR3 is 14 amino acids. V shed 6 bases and J shed 5 bases, with 13 bases lying between them. Germline assignment: CDR1 MDHEN and CDR2 SYDVKM. Full variable domain (outside the CDR3, taken from reference TRBV28 and TRBJ1-4): DVKVTQSSRYLVKRTGEKVFLECVQDMDHENMFWYRQDPGLGLRLIYFSYDVKMKEKGDIPEGYSVSREKKERFSLILESASTNQTSMYLCASSPGHLNEKLFFGSGTQLSVL.

The V gene is TRBV7-8, the J gene TRBJ2-5; TRBD2 agrees at 9 bases. V trimming: 1 base; J trimming: 1 base; junction bases outside the gene matches: 13. Looked up from germline, CDR1 is SGHVS and CDR2 is FQNEAQ. The CDR3 is 19 residues long. The CDR3 loop is CASSLVEGVAGVIQETQYF. CDR3 nucleotides: TGTGCCAGCAGCTTAGTCGAGGGGGTAGCGGGGGTAATCCAAGAGACCCAGTACTTC.

This chain links TRBV10-3 with TRBJ1-4; 9 nucleotides align to TRBD1. V lost 6 bases, J lost 5 bases, and 4 bases stayed unmatched. CDR3 length: 14 residues. From germline, CDR1 is ENHRY and CDR2 SYGVKD. The CDR3 is CAIRPGTGNEKLFF. CDR3 bases: TGTGCCATCAGACCCGGGACAGGGAATGAAAAACTGTTTTTT.

The chain joins TRBV11-3 to TRBJ2-2; 12 positions agree with TRBD1. J was trimmed by 4 bases and V by 6 bases; bases with no gene match: 3. Germline lookup yields CDR1 SGHNT and CDR2 YENEEA. The CDR3 totals 15 residues. The CDR3 reads CASSWDRGLTGELFF. CDR3 bases: TGTGCCAGCAGTTGGGACAGGGGGCTCACCGGGGAGCTGTTTTTT.

The CDR3 is CASSPGTSGTDTQYF. CDR3 coding DNA: TGTGCCAGTAGCCCCGGGACTAGCGGCACAGATACGCAGTATTTT. This rearrangement joins TRBV19 to TRBJ2-3, with 10 nucleotides matching TRBD2. There are 15 residues in the CDR3. Germline lookup yields CDR1 LNHDA and CDR2 SQIVND (reference sequence). V was clipped by 6 bases and J by 1 base; unmatched bases: 4.

The rearrangement links TRBV28 to TRBJ1-5, with D possibly being TRBD1 (6 bases). The germline gives CDR1 MDHEN, CDR2 SYDVKM. This CDR3 contains 12 residues. V was cut by 6 bases and J by 5 bases, with 8 bases left in between. CDR3 protein: CASRGADQPQHF. CDR3 nucleotide sequence: TGTGCCAGCAGGGGGGCAGATCAGCCCCAGCATTTT.

V is TRBV18 and J is TRBJ2-2; TRBD1 might be the D (5 bases). Trimming stripped 3 bases from V and 5 bases from J, with 13 bases between. This CDR3 has 15 amino acids. Per the germline V gene, CDR1 is KGHSH and CDR2 is LQKENI. CDR3 in amino acids: CASSPGRVGTGELFF. The DNA for the CDR3 is TGTGCCAGCTCACCGGGCAGGGTCGGGACCGGGGAGCTGTTTTTT.

V is TRBV10-3 and J is TRBJ2-2; the D gene is possibly TRBD2 (5 bases). The germline V gene encodes CDR1 ENHRY and CDR2 SYGVKD. Trimming pared 2 bases from V and 4 bases from J, leaving 14 bases between. This CDR3 comprises 16 residues. The CDR3 DNA reads as TGTGCCATCAGTGAGGGCCCGGGATTAGGCACCGGGGAGCTGTTTTTT. It is translated as CAISEGPGLGTGELFF.

The CDR3 DNA reads as TGTGCCAGCAGTCACCCGGGACTAGCGTCTACCAGCTCCTACAATGAGCAGTTCTTC. Protein: CASSHPGLASTSSYNEQFF. The chain links TRBV6-6 to TRBJ2-1, with 10 bases that match TRBD2. Germline lookup yields CDR1 MNHNY and CDR2 SVGAGI (reference sequence). This CDR3 is built from 19 residues. Trimming cost V 5 bases and J 0 bases; bases outside gene matches: 13.

The chain joins TRBV3-1 (or the pseudogene TRBV3-2) to TRBJ2-5, with 8 bases fitting TRBD2. The CDR3 sequence is 13 residues long. The V and J ends lost 5 bases and 4 bases, in that order; junction bases with no gene match: 3. Germline values: CDR1 LGHDT, CDR2 YNNKEL (reference sequence). The CDR3 coding sequence is TGTGCCAGCAGCTATCGGGGGGGAGAGACCCAGTACTTC. It yields the protein CASSYRGGETQYF.

The V and J genes are TRBV16 and TRBJ1-4; D is ambiguous. The length of the CDR3 is 13 residues. Germline-derived CDR1 and CDR2 are KGHSY and FQNENV. The ends were cut back, 3 bases at V and 8 bases at J, with 10 bases in the middle. Written as DNA, the CDR3 is TGTGCCAGCAGCCAGTCGACGGGGGAAAAACTGTTTTTT. Translated: CASSQSTGEKLFF.

This chain links TRBV10-3 with TRBJ1-1; no firm D call. Germline V CDR1 and CDR2: ENHRY, SYGVKD. V was trimmed by 8 bases and J by 1 base, leaving 11 bases between them. The CDR3 has 13 amino acids. Here the CDR3 DNA reads TGTGCCATCCGGGTTAAACAGAACACTGAAGCTTTCTTT. This translates into CAIRVKQNTEAFF.

The rearrangement uses TRBV2 and TRBJ2-3; 8 bases are shared with TRBD2. This CDR3 is 16 amino acids long. The V gene end was trimmed by 4 bases and the J gene end by 2 bases; junction bases not matched to a gene: 8. Germline V gives CDR1 SNHLY, CDR2 FYNNEI. As DNA, the CDR3 is TGTGCCAGCAGTGTTAGTGGCGGGGGGTACACAGATACGCAGTATTTT. It specifies CASSVSGGGYTDTQYF.

The rearrangement uses TRBV6-2 or TRBV6-3 and TRBJ2-1, with 7 bases lining up with TRBD2. In germline, CDR1 is MNHEY, CDR2 SVGEGT. V dropped 2 bases and J dropped 3; count of bases not matched to a gene: 7. The CDR3 has 16 residues. The CDR3 loop reads CASSYPGAGLYNEQFF. CDR3 nucleotides: TGTGCCAGCAGTTACCCCGGAGCGGGACTCTACAATGAGCAGTTCTTC.

The rearrangement links TRBV25-1 to TRBJ1-2; 7 nucleotides agree with TRBD1. Germline V gene lookup returns CDR1 MGHDK and CDR2 SYGVNS. V gave up 6 bases and J gave up 5 bases; unmatched junction bases: 3. This CDR3 spans 12 amino acids. The CDR3 is CASSTTGYGYTF. The CDR3 DNA reads TGTGCCAGCAGCACGACAGGGTATGGCTACACCTTC.

V gene TRBV28 combines with J gene TRBJ2-7; 12 bases agree with TRBD1. The germline gives CDR1 MDHEN, CDR2 SYDVKM. J was trimmed by 5 bases and V by 5 bases; bases with no gene match: 7. The CDR3 has 15 amino acids. Here the CDR3 DNA reads TGTGCCAGCAGTCCGCAGGGACAGGGGGCAAACGAGCAGTACTTC. This translates into CASSPQGQGANEQYF.

The J gene is TRBJ2-5, the V gene TRBV19; D might be TRBD1 (6 bases). Germline V gene data show CDR1 as LNHDA and CDR2 as SQIVND (reference sequence). Between the trimmed V and J ends, which lost 2 bases and 4 bases, there was a span of 14 bases. The CDR3 length is 15 residues. The DNA of the CDR3 is TGTGCCAGTAGTATAATGGCAGGGGCGGCAGAGACCCAGTACTTC. It translates to CASSIMAGAAETQYF.

The CDR3 reads CASSQGLALDTQYF. CDR3 in DNA: TGTGCCAGCAGCCAAGGACTAGCGTTAGATACGCAGTATTTT. This chain uses TRBV3-1 (or the pseudogene TRBV3-2) with TRBJ2-3; TRBD2 aligns across 8 bases. The V gene's germline CDR1 is LGHDT and CDR2 YNNKEL (reference sequence). With V trimmed by 1 base and J by 5 bases, 2 bases remained unmatched. The CDR3 sequence is 14 residues long.

The sample holds a few counts of this clone. The V gene is TRBV5-4, the J gene TRBJ2-3; 11 bases are shared with TRBD2. Per germline, CDR1 SGHNT and CDR2 YYREEE (reference sequence). This CDR3 has 14 residues. J was trimmed by 5 bases and V by 4 bases; bases with no gene match: 3. CDR3 bases: TGTGCCAGCAGCGCACTAGCGGGGGTAGATACGCAGTATTTT. This gives the protein CASSALAGVDTQYF.

J is TRBJ1-2 and V is TRBV6-1; 7 bases line up with TRBD1. Germline V CDR1 and CDR2: MNHNS, SASEGT. This CDR3 has 15 amino acids. Germline trimming cut 3 bases from V and 0 bases from J; bases unmatched to any gene: 4. CDR3 sequence (DNA): TGTGCCAGCAGTGATCGACAGGGCACTAACTATGGCTACACCTTC. Protein product: CASSDRQGTNYGYTF.

The chain has TRBV11-2 and TRBJ1-2; 7 bases agree with TRBD1. CDR3 length: 14 residues. Germline-derived CDR1 and CDR2 are SGHAT and FQNNGV. V lost 1 base to trimming and J lost 4 bases; unmatched junction nucleotides: 3. This chain's CDR3 is CASSLGTGGYGYTF. The CDR3 nucleotides read TGTGCCAGCAGCTTAGGGACAGGAGGCTATGGCTACACCTTC. Variable domain in full (rest from reference TRBV11-2 and TRBJ1-2): EAGVAQSPRYKIIEKRQSVAFWCNPISGHATLYWYQQILGQGPKLLIQFQNNGVVDDSQLPKDRFSAERLKGVDSTLKIQPAKLEDSAVYLCASSLGTGGYGYTFGSGTRLTVV.

V and J are TRBV6-1 and TRBJ1-4, with D tentatively TRBD1 (5 bases). The V gene lost 1 base and the J gene lost 7 bases, with 10 bases spanning the gap. Germline V CDR1 and CDR2: MNHNS, SASEGT. This CDR3 comprises 14 residues. CDR3 DNA: TGTGCCAGCAGTGAAGGGCAGGGCGGTGAAAAACTGTTTTTT. Translation gives CASSEGQGGEKLFF.

This clone was detected once. Other DNA sequences in the same sample also yield this CDR3. The chain carries TRBV7-2 and TRBJ2-3; 9 bases map to TRBD2. Germline CDR1 is SGHTA and CDR2 is FQGNSA. The V gene end was trimmed by 1 base and the J gene end by 6 bases; junction bases not matched to a gene: 2. The CDR3 covers 14 residues. The CDR3 loop is CASSLGGGADTQYF. The DNA of the CDR3 is TGTGCCAGCAGCTTAGGCGGGGGGGCTGATACGCAGTATTTT.

The gene calls are TRBV4-1 and TRBJ2-7, with 7 nucleotides matching TRBD2. CDR3 length: 14 amino acids. Germline-derived CDR1 and CDR2 are MGHRA and YSYEKL. After removal of 1 base from V and 2 bases from J, the junction contained 2 bases not matched to a gene. CDR3 DNA sequence: TGCGCCAGCAGCCAAGGGAGCGGGACCTACGAGCAGTACTTC. It translates to CASSQGSGTYEQYF.